Presented here are 26 T cell receptor beta chains from one specimen sequenced in a study of breast tumors, draining lymph nodes, adjacent tissues. The lymph nodes were axillary draining lymph nodes from breast cancer patients. Each CDR3 protein is one row after TCRdb ran MiXCR on the multiplex PCR reads. The sample has fewer than 300,000 distinct CDR3 sequences, 32% seen once. Material for sequencing was axillary lymph node tissue. Source of these receptors: a female donor with breast cancer. Some clones in this sample may be carry-over from other donors' samples.

This clonotype was recorded at least ten times. The chain couples TRBV6-1 to TRBJ2-7; 9 nucleotides agree with TRBD2. Trimming at V came to 7 bases and at J to 3 bases, leaving 13 bases not matched to a gene. The CDR3 consists of 16 residues. Germline CDR1 MNHNS, CDR2 SASEGT. The CDR3 region has the DNA TGTGCCAGCATTAGTAGGCTAGCGGGAAACAGCTACGAGCAGTACTTC. Amino acids: CASISRLAGNSYEQYF.

A few counts support this clonotype. This clone may be a read error of a much larger clone one base away. V and J are TRBV6-1 and TRBJ2-5; maybe TRBD2 (6 bases). Germline CDR1 reads MNHNS; CDR2 reads SASEGT. The CDR3 is made up of 15 amino acids. Trimming left V 5 bases short and J 2 bases short, with 15 bases between. The CDR3 DNA reads as TGTGCCAGCAGTCAAGATCGGGGGACGCAAGAGACCCAGTACTTC. Protein sequence: CASSQDRGTQETQYF.

This clonotype was recorded at least ten times. The V and J genes are TRBV15 and TRBJ2-4; 11 bases map to TRBD2. This CDR3 is 18 amino acids long. Germline-derived CDR1 and CDR2 are LNHNV and YYDKDF (reference sequence). J was trimmed by 0 bases and V by 1 base; bases with no gene match: 5. The CDR3 region is CATSRALAGGLAKNIQYF. CDR3 DNA sequence: TGTGCCACCAGCAGAGCGCTAGCGGGAGGTCTAGCCAAAAACATTCAGTACTTC.

This clonotype was observed many times. The CDR3 nucleotides are TGTGCCAGCAGCCAAGATTCCGCATCCTACAATGAGCAGTTCTTC. As protein: CASSQDSASYNEQFF. The chain links TRBV3-1 to TRBJ2-1; D unclear. The CDR3 has 15 residues. The germline gives CDR1 LGHDT, CDR2 YNNKEL (reference sequence). The ends were cut back, 0 bases at V and 1 base at J, with 7 bases in the middle.

The CDR3 nucleotides read TGCAGTGCTCGGGGGACTAGCGGGAGAGTAAATGAGCAGTTCTTC. It yields the protein CSARGTSGRVNEQFF. The gene calls are TRBV20-1 and TRBJ2-1, with TRBD2 identical over 14 bases. Germline CDR1 is DFQATT and CDR2 is SNEGSKA (reference sequence). With V trimmed by 5 bases and J by 7 bases, 7 bases remained unmatched. This CDR3 has 15 residues.

On this clonotype itself: Compared with germline, one end of the junction differs, possibly owing to a read error. The chain links TRBV28 to TRBJ2-1; TRBD2 matches at 9 bases. The CDR3 contains 14 residues. The V gene's germline CDR1 is MDHEN and CDR2 SYDVKM. The CDR3 is CAGSSRLAGNEQFF. Written as DNA, the CDR3 is TGTGCCGGCAGTTCTCGGCTAGCGGGAAATGAGCAGTTCTTC.

The chain is built from TRBV20-1 and TRBJ2-2; D unresolved. The CDR3 runs to 14 residues. Deletions cut 5 bases from V and 3 bases from J, with 13 bases between. The germline V gene encodes CDR1 DFQATT and CDR2 SNEGSKA (reference sequence). The CDR3, as DNA: TGCAGTGCTTTTAAAGGAGAATACACCGGGGAGCTGTTTTTT. Translated, it gives CSAFKGEYTGELFF.

As to this clonotype: The junction and the germline gene differ at one end; a read error may be behind it. This chain links TRBV20-1 with TRBJ1-4; D gene ambiguous. Germline CDR1 and CDR2: DFQATT and SNEGSKA (reference sequence). This CDR3 is 17 amino acids long. The CDR3 DNA reads as TGCAGTGCTAGAGATGGGATCTTGGGGTCCCTCTCTGGCCAACTGTCTTTT. Translated: CSARDGILGSLSGQLSF.

The V call is TRBV5-1, the J call TRBJ1-6; no definite D call. The CDR3 spans 13 residues. V was shortened by 0 bases and J by 7 bases, with 5 bases between the two germline ends. CDR1 SGHRS and CDR2 YFSETQ come from the germline V gene. DNA for the CDR3: TGCGCCAGCAGCTTGGACGGGAATTCACCCCTCCACTTT. Translation: CASSLDGNSPLHF. The whole variable domain, filled in from reference TRBV5-1 and TRBJ1-6, reads KAGVTQTPRYLIKTRGQQVTLSCSPISGHRSVSWYQQTPGQGLQFLFEYFSETQRNKGNFPGRFSGRQFSNSRSEMNVSTLELGDSALYLCASSLDGNSPLHFGNGTRLTVT.

In the case of this clonotype: No conserved phenylalanine or tryptophan ends this CDR3, so it is likely a read error. The rearrangement uses TRBV19 and TRBJ1-6, with D tentatively TRBD1 (5 bases). V dropped 5 bases and J dropped 7 bases, with 15 bases sitting between them. CDR3 size: 15 residues. Germline V CDR1 and CDR2: LNHDA, SQIVND (reference sequence). DNA for the CDR3: TGTGCCAGTAGTGCCCGGGGGTCGGGAAATTCACCCCTCCACCTT. This sequence encodes CASSARGSGNSPLHL.

This clonotype was recorded at least ten times. The chain has TRBV6-1 and TRBJ2-7; the D gene is possibly TRBD2 (6 bases). The germline V gene encodes CDR1 MNHNS and CDR2 SASEGT. V dropped 4 bases and J dropped 4 bases, with 14 bases sitting between them. This CDR3 has 14 residues. CDR3 sequence reads: CASSVQSGGYEQYF. The DNA for the CDR3 is TGTGCCAGCAGTGTACAATCCGGGGGATACGAGCAGTACTTC.

This clonotype was counted many times. V is TRBV4-2 and J is TRBJ2-7; TRBD1 matches at 7 bases. The V gene end was trimmed by 1 base and the J gene end by 2 bases; junction bases not matched to a gene: 11. The CDR3 has 17 residues. In germline, CDR1 is LGHNA, CDR2 YNFKEQ. CDR3 nucleotide sequence: TGTGCCAGCAGCCAAGGCCCCTCCGGGACAGAGACCTACGAGCAGTACTTC. This sequence encodes CASSQGPSGTETYEQYF.

V and J are TRBV5-6 and TRBJ1-3; 7 positions match TRBD1. CDR3 size: 15 residues. The germline V gene encodes CDR1 SGHDT and CDR2 YYEEEE. The J segment lost 0 bases and the V segment lost 1 base, leaving 1 base of the junction unmatched. The chain's CDR3 is CASSLTGASGNTIYF. The CDR3 coding sequence is TGTGCCAGCAGCTTGACAGGGGCCTCTGGAAACACCATATATTTT.

The chain carries TRBV25-1 and TRBJ1-3, with D hard to call. The CDR3 extends over 15 amino acids. Germline CDR1 MGHDK, CDR2 SYGVNS. The V and J ends lost 2 bases and 2 bases respectively, with 10 bases between them. The CDR3 region has the DNA TGTGCCAGCAGTGAACCTGGCAGGACTGGAAACACCATATATTTT. This gives the protein CASSEPGRTGNTIYF. Variable domain in full (rest from reference TRBV25-1 and TRBJ1-3): EADIYQTPRYLVIGTGKKITLECSQTMGHDKMYWYQQDPGMELHLIHYSYGVNSTEKGDLSSESTVSRIRTEHFPLTLESARPSHTSQYLCASSEPGRTGNTIYFGEGSWLTVV.

About this clonotype: This may stem from a read error, because a much larger clone lies one nucleotide away. The chain uses TRBV12-3 or TRBV12-4 and TRBJ1-2, with a weak D call TRBD1 (5 bases). This CDR3 contains 13 residues. V was trimmed by 6 bases and J by 4 bases, leaving 12 bases between them. The DNA of the CDR3 is TGTGCCAGCAGGATGGCAGGGCTCTATGGCTACACCTTC. Amino acids: CASRMAGLYGYTF.

The chain joins TRBV19 to TRBJ2-3; no reliable D call. With 5 bases removed from V and 5 bases from J, the gap between germline ends came to 14 bases. Per the germline V gene, CDR1 is LNHDA and CDR2 is SQIVND (reference sequence). The CDR3 is 14 residues long. CDR3 residues: CASSGPRTGDTQYF. In nucleotides, the CDR3 is TGTGCCAGTAGTGGCCCCAGGACGGGAGATACGCAGTATTTT.

In its sample, this clonotype was seen many times. The rearrangement joins TRBV6-5 to TRBJ2-7; the match to TRBD2 covers 8 bases. This CDR3 contains 15 residues. Germline V CDR1 and CDR2: MNHEY, SVGAGI. The trim removed 7 bases at V and 2 bases at J, leaving 10 bases unmatched. For the CDR3, the DNA is TGTGCCAGCACCCCGGGGGCGGGGGGCCCCTACGAGCAGTACTTC. This gives the protein CASTPGAGGPYEQYF.

The chain links TRBV7-4 to TRBJ2-2; D is possibly TRBD1 (5 bases). With 1 base removed from V and 5 bases from J, the gap between germline ends came to 14 bases. The CDR3 sequence is 16 residues long. CDR1 is SGHVT and CDR2 is SQSDAQ in the germline V gene. The CDR3, as DNA: TGTGCCAGCAGCTTAGGGGGCCAGACTGGAACCGGGGAGCTGTTTTTT. Translated: CASSLGGQTGTGELFF.

As regards this clonotype: A much larger clonotype is one base distant, so this may be a read error. The J gene is TRBJ2-3, the V gene TRBV6-2 or TRBV6-3; tentative D call: TRBD2 (6 bases). The CDR3 length is 17 residues. From germline, CDR1 is MNHEY and CDR2 SVGEGT. As DNA, the CDR3 is TGTGCCAGCAGTCACTCGTACGACGGGAGAGGAGCAGATACGCAGTATTTT. Its protein product is CASSHSYDGRGADTQYF.

This clonotype was found many times. CDR3 residues: CASSFRSGQETQYF. DNA of the CDR3: TGTGCCAGTAGTTTCCGAAGCGGTCAAGAGACCCAGTACTTC. The J gene is TRBJ2-5, the V gene TRBV19, with D perhaps matching TRBD2 (5 bases). The CDR3 loop spans 14 amino acids. The germline V gene has CDR1 LNHDA and CDR2 SQIVND (reference sequence). The V gene lost 5 bases and the J gene lost 2 bases, with 12 bases spanning the gap.

Notes on this clonotype: This clone may be a read error of a much larger clone one base away. V is TRBV5-1 and J is TRBJ2-7; 7 bases map to TRBD1. With V trimmed by 0 bases and J by 9 bases, 12 bases remained unmatched. Germline V lookup: CDR1 SGHRS, CDR2 YFSETQ. The CDR3 is 15 amino acids. The CDR3 sequence: CASSLGTRDSDRQYF. As DNA, the CDR3 is TGCGCCAGCAGCTTGGGGACCCGGGACAGCGACCGGCAGTACTTC.

Turning to this clonotype: A much larger clone is a single base away; this may be a read error. The chain is built from TRBV5-6 and TRBJ2-4; D tentatively reads TRBD1 or TRBD2 (5 bases each). CDR1 SGHDT and CDR2 YYEEEE come from the germline V gene. V lost 4 bases and J 0 bases, leaving 11 bases between the germline ends. The CDR3 sequence is 15 residues long. The CDR3 DNA sequence: TGTGCCAGCAGCGCGCAGGGACCAGCCAAAAACATTCAGTACTTC. Its translation: CASSAQGPAKNIQYF.

The chain joins TRBV7-9 to TRBJ1-1; TRBD1 aligns across 7 bases. The V gene end was trimmed by 4 bases and the J gene end by 9 bases; junction bases not matched to a gene: 5. This CDR3 contains 12 residues. Germline CDR1 reads SEHNR; CDR2 reads FQNEAQ (reference sequence). The CDR3 DNA follows: TGTGCCAGCAGCTCCTGGGACAGACAAGCTTTCTTT. Translating gives CASSSWDRQAFF.

This clonotype was counted many times. V gene TRBV3-1 combines with J gene TRBJ1-6; D ambiguous. The CDR3 extends over 12 amino acids. The V end was cut by 3 bases, the J end by 7 bases, with 4 bases between. Germline V gene data show CDR1 as LGHDT and CDR2 as YNNKEL (reference sequence). CDR3 nucleotide sequence: TGTGCCAGCAGCCACTCCAATTCACCCCTCCACTTT. It encodes CASSHSNSPLHF. Full variable domain (rest looked up from reference TRBV3-1 and TRBJ1-6): DTAVSQTPKYLVTQMGNDKSIKCEQNLGHDTMYWYKQDSKKFLKIMFSYNNKELIINETVPNRFSPKSPDKAHLNLHINSLELGDSAVYFCASSHSNSPLHFGNGTRLTVT.

Remarks on this clonotype: This could be a read error, since a much larger clone is one nucleotide away. As DNA, the CDR3 is TGCGCCAGCAGCTCAAGTTCTCAGGGACTAGCCAAAAACATTCAGTACTTC. As protein: CASSSSSQGLAKNIQYF. This chain connects TRBV5-1 to TRBJ2-4, with a possible D match to TRBD2 (6 bases). Germline CDR1 reads SGHRS; CDR2 reads YFSETQ. Trimming took 3 bases from V and 0 from J, leaving 16 bases between them. The CDR3 length is 17 residues.

Many counts were recorded for this clonotype. This chain uses TRBV20-1 with TRBJ2-1; 7 bases align to TRBD1. V shed 4 bases, J shed 6 bases, and the junction held 9 bases outside the gene matches. The CDR3 extends over 14 amino acids. From germline, CDR1 is DFQATT and CDR2 SNEGSKA (reference sequence). The CDR3, as DNA: TGCAGTGCTAAAGGGGCAGGGGGTTTCAATGAGCAGTTCTTC. The encoded protein is CSAKGAGGFNEQFF.